What follows are 13 T cell receptor beta chains derived from one specimen sequenced in a study of post-analysis software for immune sequencing data. Study-level points and caveats: TRBV5-6, TRBV5-1 and TRBV20-1 belonged to a set of roughly 5 TRBV segments that were more frequent in patients than controls.

No antigen is known for these receptors. The library was made from cDNA and included unique molecular identifiers. TCRdb ran MiXCR on the PCR reads and lists one entry per CDR3 protein. The sample lists 750,000 to 950,000 distinct CDR3 sequences; roughly half were seen once. The sample consisted of blood. The receptor source for this set is a girl aged 10 to 17 with multiple sclerosis.

This sequence joins TRBV4-1 and TRBJ1-2; 7 bases line up with TRBD1. This CDR3 spans 16 amino acids. The germline V gene encodes CDR1 MGHRA and CDR2 YSYEKL. The trim removed 4 bases at V and 4 bases at J, leaving 12 bases unmatched. The CDR3 loop reads CASSLDPQGVSYGYTF. DNA for the CDR3: TGCGCCAGCAGCCTAGACCCGCAGGGGGTGAGCTATGGCTACACCTTC.

The chain is built from TRBV15 and TRBJ1-1; the D gene is possibly TRBD1 (5 bases). V gave up 5 bases and J gave up 5 bases, with 21 bases separating them. The germline V gene encodes CDR1 LNHNV and CDR2 YYDKDF (reference sequence). The CDR3 spans 16 residues. The CDR3 nucleotides are TGTGCCACCAGCCCGACGGTCGGGGGGTTGAGGACTGAAGCTTTCTTT. It codes for CATSPTVGGLRTEAFF.

The chain uses TRBV9 and TRBJ1-2, with D perhaps TRBD1 (6 bases). Germline V gives CDR1 SGDLS, CDR2 YYNGEE. This CDR3 contains 14 residues. V lost 0 bases and J 7 bases, leaving 13 bases between the germline ends. The DNA for the CDR3 is TGTGCCAGCAGCGTAGCTCAGGGGTTAGGTGGCTACACCTTC. This translates into CASSVAQGLGGYTF.

There are a few counts of this clonotype. The gene calls are TRBV5-1 and TRBJ2-1; TRBD2 matches 9 bases. The CDR3 totals 16 residues. With 0 bases clipped from V and 9 bases from J, the junction kept 10 bases outside the gene matches. The V gene's germline CDR1 is SGHRS and CDR2 YFSETQ. CDR3 DNA sequence: TGCGCCAGCAGCTTGGGGGGCCTAGCGGGAAAGTCTGAGCAGTTCTTC. This gives the protein CASSLGGLAGKSEQFF.

This chain uses TRBV7-2 with TRBJ2-4, with D maybe TRBD1 (5 bases). The DNA matches TRBJ2-7 better at its end, which makes the J call doubtful. The length of the CDR3 is 15 residues. CDR1 is SGHTA, CDR2 FQGNSA, per germline. CDR3 sequence reads: CASSPQFQGTYEQYF. In DNA, the CDR3 is TGTGCCAGCAGCCCTCAATTCCAGGGTACCTACGAGCAGTACTTC.

This clonotype was recorded once. CDR3 coding DNA: TGCAGCGTTGAAGAAGAAGGGTCTGGCTACGAGCAGTACTTC. It translates to CSVEEEGSGYEQYF. This chain connects TRBV29-1 to TRBJ2-7; D uncertain. The CDR3 runs 14 residues. The germline V gene has CDR1 SQVTM and CDR2 ANQGSEA. The ends were cut back, 0 bases at V and 3 bases at J, with 12 bases in the middle.

This rearrangement joins TRBV15 to TRBJ1-5; D uncertain. This CDR3 is built from 16 residues. Trimming took 3 bases from V and 0 from J, leaving 12 bases between them. Germline CDR1 reads LNHNV; CDR2 reads YYDKDF (reference sequence). CDR3 residues: CATSSPSGISNQPQHF. In DNA form, the CDR3 reads TGTGCCACCAGCAGCCCTAGCGGCATTAGCAATCAGCCCCAGCATTTT.

The chain links TRBV13 to TRBJ2-7; 12 bases are a match to TRBD2. This CDR3 spans 14 amino acids. CDR1 and CDR2 (germline): PRHDT, FYEKMQ (reference sequence). The junction had 3 bases not matched to a gene; V was cut back by 7 bases and J by 2 bases. CDR3 loop: CASISSGRAYEQYF. The CDR3 DNA follows: TGTGCCAGCATCTCTAGCGGGAGGGCCTACGAGCAGTACTTC.

J is TRBJ1-2 and V is TRBV29-1, with D possibly TRBD1 on 5 matching bases. Trimming stripped 3 bases from V and 2 bases from J, with 13 bases between. The CDR3 length is 14 residues. Germline assignment: CDR1 SQVTM and CDR2 ANQGSEA. The chain's CDR3 is CSVDFREANYGYTF. The CDR3 region has the DNA TGCAGCGTTGATTTCAGGGAAGCCAACTATGGCTACACCTTC.

The V and J genes are TRBV7-3 and TRBJ1-2; possible D gene TRBD1, 6 bases. CDR1 is SGHTA and CDR2 is FQGTGA in the germline V gene. The V end lost 7 bases, the J end lost 5 bases, and 14 bases lay between the germline ends. This CDR3 is 13 amino acids long. CDR3 loop: CASTGGQGYGYTF. The CDR3 DNA follows: TGTGCCAGCACCGGGGGGCAGGGGTATGGCTACACCTTC.

V usage is TRBV2 and J usage is TRBJ2-1; TRBD2 aligns across 15 bases. With V trimmed by 5 bases and J by 3 bases, 8 bases remained unmatched. CDR1 is SNHLY, CDR2 FYNNEI, per germline. CDR3 size: 18 residues. CDR3 region: CASSWTSGRAHFYNEQFF. CDR3 bases: TGTGCCAGCAGTTGGACTAGCGGGAGGGCCCATTTCTACAATGAGCAGTTCTTC.

The V and J genes are TRBV6-5 and TRBJ1-5, with 9 bases fitting TRBD1. The V segment lost 6 bases and the J segment 1 base; nucleotides outside the gene matches: 4. CDR3 size: 15 residues. Germline CDR1 is MNHEY and CDR2 is SVGAGI. The CDR3: CASSRDRASNQPQHF. In nucleotides, the CDR3 is TGTGCCAGCAGCCGGGACAGGGCGAGCAATCAGCCCCAGCATTTT.

This clonotype was seen a handful of times. The chain joins TRBV5-1 to TRBJ2-4, with a tentative D call TRBD1 (5 bases). Germline CDR1 SGHRS, CDR2 YFSETQ. Trimming took off 0 bases at V and 0 bases at J, with 13 bases between the two ends. There are 17 residues in the CDR3. The CDR3 region is CASSLASGFLAKNIQYF. The CDR3 region has the DNA TGCGCCAGCAGCTTGGCCTCAGGGTTTCTAGCCAAAAACATTCAGTACTTC.